This paragraph reports one T cell receptor (beta chain). The source of the sample is a study of OX40 agonist ivuxolimab in advanced cancers. Study-level background: Partial responses were seen in three patients, one with hepatocellular carcinoma and two with cutaneous melanoma.

Only in-frame clones appear in the TCRdb table, and some are missing; sequencing was by immunoSEQ multiplex PCR. Of 55,000 to 90,000 clones listed, roughly 85% were seen once; the top ten hold more than 2.5%. CDR3 length: 17 residues. The germline CDR1 and CDR2 sequences are LNHNV and YYDKDF (reference sequence). Trimming removed 1 base from V and 2 bases from J; junction bases left unmatched: 8. The TCR was taken from an adult with an advanced solid tumor such as melanoma, head and neck, liver or kidney cancer. The J gene is TRBJ2-3, the V gene TRBV15, with TRBD2 identical over 8 bases. Sequenced here: CD4+ or CD8+ T cells sorted from blood, sampled in a trial of the OX40 agonist ivuxolimab. CDR3 in amino acids: CATSRGSGGVSTDTQYF. The CDR3 coding sequence is TGTGCCACCAGCAGAGGATCCGGGGGGGTCTCCACAGATACGCAGTATTTT.